This TCR beta chain emerged from a study of shared clonotypes between healthy human individuals. How the authors handled the data: Filtering differed since immunoSEQ provided only junctions, with no quality scores. Assay used: immunoSEQ multiplex PCR; TCRdb lists only in-frame clones, some missing. V and J calls plus clone size are reproduced from that table; the DNA served to infer D and trimming. Here the sample spans about 2 million clones, 90% to 95% being singletons. The CDR3 is made up of 15 amino acids. V was clipped by 6 bases and J by 3 bases; unmatched bases: 9. Germline V CDR1 and CDR2: MNHEY, SVGAGI.

The J gene is TRBJ2-7, the V gene TRBV6-5; TRBD1 agrees at 9 bases. This clonotype originated in a man aged 18 to 29 in good health. Sequencing input: naive CD4+ T cells sorted from blood. Subset reported: CD45RA+ positively selected. The CDR3 region is CASSQTGGAVYEQYF. Here the CDR3 DNA reads TGTGCCAGCAGCCAAACAGGGGGCGCGGTCTACGAGCAGTACTTC.